This TCR beta chain was found in a study of blood T cell repertoires in COVID-19. The assay was immunoSEQ multiplex PCR, and TCRdb's table has in-frame clones only and misses some. The sample lists around 66,000 clones, about 90% occurring once. The V end was cut by 4 bases, the J end by 3 bases, with 9 bases between. The CDR3 loop spans 12 amino acids. CDR1 and CDR2 (germline): SQVTM, ANQGSEA. This chain uses TRBV29-1 with TRBJ1-2; D may be TRBD1 (5 bases). Material for sequencing was peripheral blood. The TCR sequence derives from a man in his 60s with acute or convalescent COVID-19. CDR3: CSVASGYYGYTF. In nucleotides, the CDR3 is TGCAGCGTTGCGTCAGGGTACTATGGCTACACCTTC.